This T cell receptor beta chain was identified in a study of a mutant IDH1 vaccine in newly diagnosed glioma. Looking at the study overall: The study started vaccination 4-6 weeks after radiotherapy alone, or with temozolomide cycles. Averaging roughly 40 years of age, treated patients were roughly 60% male and about 38% female. Week 35 was safety follow-up visit V12; week 47 was end-of-study visit V13.

A note on this clone: The antigen is not known.

V was trimmed by 0 bases and J by 4 bases, leaving 16 bases between them. The length of the CDR3 is 16 residues. Germline-derived CDR1 and CDR2 are SGHNT and YYREEE (reference sequence). Time point described: week 47, end of study. Each dose of the vaccine consisted of 300 ug of mutant IDH1 20-mer peptide, with topical imiquimod. Astrocytomas found in donors were new, WHO grade 3 or 4, IDH1-mutant and ATRX-lost. The assay was immunoSEQ multiplex PCR, and TCRdb's table has in-frame clones only and misses some. The sample lists approximately 22,000 clones; roughly 82% were seen once. The chain has TRBV5-4 and TRBJ2-5; D perhaps matches TRBD2 (6 bases). The sample consisted of PBMCs, taken from a glioma patient whose treatment included an IDH1 peptide vaccine. This clonotype was obtained from a middle-aged man with glioma. Some clones in this sample may be carry-over from other donors' samples. CDR3 DNA: TGTGCCAGCAGCTTGGATGCGGGATTCGGCCGAGAGACCCAGTACTTC. This gives the protein CASSLDAGFGRETQYF.